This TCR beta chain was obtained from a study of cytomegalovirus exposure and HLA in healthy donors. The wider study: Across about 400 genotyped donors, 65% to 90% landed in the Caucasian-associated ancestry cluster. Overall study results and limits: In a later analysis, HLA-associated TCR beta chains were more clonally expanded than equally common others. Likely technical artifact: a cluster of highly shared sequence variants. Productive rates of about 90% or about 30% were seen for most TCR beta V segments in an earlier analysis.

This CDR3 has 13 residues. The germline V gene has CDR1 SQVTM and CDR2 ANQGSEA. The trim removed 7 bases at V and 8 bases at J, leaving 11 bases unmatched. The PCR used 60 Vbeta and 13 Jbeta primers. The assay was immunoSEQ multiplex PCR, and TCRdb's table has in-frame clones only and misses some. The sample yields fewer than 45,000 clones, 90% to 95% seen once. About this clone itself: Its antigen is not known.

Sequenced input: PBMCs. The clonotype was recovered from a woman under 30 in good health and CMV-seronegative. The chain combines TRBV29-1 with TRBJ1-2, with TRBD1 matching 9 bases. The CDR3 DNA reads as TGCAGCGCTCGGGACAGGGAGTTGGGAGGCTACACCTTC. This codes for CSARDRELGGYTF.